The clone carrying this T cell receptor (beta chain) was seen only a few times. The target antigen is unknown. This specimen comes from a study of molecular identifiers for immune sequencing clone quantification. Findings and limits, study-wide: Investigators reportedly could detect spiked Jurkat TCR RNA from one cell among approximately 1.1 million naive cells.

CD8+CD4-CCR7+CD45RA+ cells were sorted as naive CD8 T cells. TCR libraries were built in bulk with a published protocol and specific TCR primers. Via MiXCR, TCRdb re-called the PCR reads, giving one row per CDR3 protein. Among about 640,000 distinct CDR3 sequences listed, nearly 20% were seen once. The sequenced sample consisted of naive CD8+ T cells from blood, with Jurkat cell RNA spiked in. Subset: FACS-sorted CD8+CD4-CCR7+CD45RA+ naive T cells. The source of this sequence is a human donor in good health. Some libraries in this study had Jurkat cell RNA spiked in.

CDR3 loop: CASSQDVVYSSTDTQYF. The CDR3 bases are TGTGCCAGCAGCCAAGATGTTGTGTACAGTAGCACAGATACGCAGTATTTT. The rearrangement uses TRBV3-1 and TRBJ2-3; no definite D call. V was trimmed by 0 bases and J by 0 bases, leaving 13 bases between them. CDR1 LGHDT and CDR2 YNNKEL come from the germline V gene (reference sequence). There are 17 residues in the CDR3.